The 32 T cell receptor beta chains below all came from one sample that was sequenced in a study of T cell repertoires in cytomegalovirus infection. TCRdb itself ran the reads through MiXCR, one entry per CDR3 protein. This sample has 310,000 or so distinct CDR3 sequences, with 9.6% found just once. Material for sequencing was PBMCs. These receptors all stem from a human donor in good health (CMV status not recorded). Some clones in this sample may be carry-over from other donors' samples.

There are many counts of this clonotype. The chain has TRBV9 and TRBJ2-7; no clear D. This CDR3 has 12 amino acids. Germline CDR1 SGDLS, CDR2 YYNGEE. The chain's CDR3 is CASSVETLLSLV. CDR3 sequence (DNA): TGTGCCAGCAGCGTAGAGACGCTTTTGAGTCTCGTC.

This clonotype came up many times. The rearrangement joins TRBV6-1 to TRBJ1-2; 7 nucleotides agree with TRBD1. Germline trimming cut 5 bases from V and 1 base from J; bases unmatched to any gene: 7. The V gene's germline CDR1 is MNHNS and CDR2 SASEGT. The CDR3 length is 15 residues. CDR3: CASSPEGAINYGYTF. Written as DNA, the CDR3 is TGTGCCAGCAGTCCCGAGGGGGCTATTAACTATGGCTACACCTTC.

This clonotype was detected ten times or more. CDR3: CASSLAAGDSYEQYV. The CDR3 bases are TGTGCCAGCAGCTTAGCCGCTGGAGACTCCTACGAGCAGTACGTC. This chain links TRBV7-8 with TRBJ2-7, with D hard to call. The CDR3 extends over 15 amino acids. Trimming shortened V by 0 bases and J by 0 bases, and 9 bases separated the two germline ends. CDR1 and CDR2 from the germline V gene are SGHVS and FQNEAQ.

In its sample, this clonotype was seen many times. The chain is built from TRBV3-1 and TRBJ2-3; D call uncertain. The germline V gene has CDR1 LGHDT and CDR2 YNNKEL (reference sequence). The CDR3 loop spans 15 amino acids. V lost 0 bases and J lost 3, with 10 bases in between. This CDR3 is CASSQDGKRTDTQYF. The CDR3 DNA is TGTGCCAGCAGCCAAGATGGGAAACGGACAGATACGCAGTATTTT.

This chain connects TRBV5-7 to TRBJ1-4; no clear D gene. TRBV5-7 carries the ORF label, with uncertain function. The CDR3 spans 14 residues. Trimming removed 2 bases from V and 8 bases from J, with 13 bases in between. CDR3 coding DNA: TGTGCCAGCAGCTTTCGTGGGAAGGAGGAAAAACTGTTTTTT. This sequence encodes CASSFRGKEEKLFF.

This clonotype was detected ten times or more. The V gene is TRBV5-6, the J gene TRBJ1-5; a possible D gene is TRBD1 (5 bases). V gave up 5 bases and J gave up 0 bases, with 12 bases separating them. Germline CDR1 and CDR2: SGHDT and YYEEEE. The CDR3 is 15 amino acids. Written as DNA, the CDR3 is TGTGCCAGCAGTTTATCCGGACATAGCAATCAGCCCCAGCATTTT. Translating gives CASSLSGHSNQPQHF.

V and J are TRBV29-1 and TRBJ2-5, with 9 bases matching TRBD1. Germline V gene lookup returns CDR1 SQVTM and CDR2 ANQGSEA. The CDR3 length is 14 residues. The trim removed 3 bases at V and 4 bases at J, leaving 6 bases unmatched. As DNA, the CDR3 is TGCAGCGTTGACCTAGGACAGGGGATAGAGACCCAGTACTTC. Translation: CSVDLGQGIETQYF. The full variable domain, rest sourced from reference TRBV29-1 and TRBJ2-5, is SAVISQKPSRDICQRGTSLTIQCQVDSQVTMMFWYRQQPGQSLTLIATANQGSEATYESGFVIDKFPISRPNLTFSTLTVSNMSPEDSSIYLCSVDLGQGIETQYFGPGTRLLVL.

This clonotype occurred many times. V and J are TRBV29-1 and TRBJ2-3; 8 positions match TRBD2. The CDR3 runs 15 residues. V lost 4 bases and J lost 5; bases outside the gene matches: 11. Germline CDR1 SQVTM, CDR2 ANQGSEA. Here the CDR3 reads CSVGPRGGLGDTQYF. CDR3 nucleotides: TGCAGCGTTGGTCCCCGGGGGGGCCTGGGAGATACGCAGTATTTT.

This clonotype occurred many times. The V gene is TRBV20-1, the J gene TRBJ1-1; D may be TRBD1 (6 bases). The germline CDR1 and CDR2 sequences are DFQATT and SNEGSKA (reference sequence). Trimming cost V 5 bases and J 0 bases, with 22 bases left between them. CDR3 length equals 17 residues. The CDR3 region is CSAQTGASGQLNTEAFF. DNA of the CDR3: TGCAGTGCTCAAACCGGGGCTTCCGGACAGTTGAACACTGAAGCTTTCTTT.

This clonotype was detected ten times or more. The rearrangement links TRBV14 to TRBJ2-1, with 9 bases identical to TRBD2. Germline CDR1 SGHDN, CDR2 FVKESK. Trimming at V came to 2 bases and at J to 7 bases, leaving 6 bases not matched to a gene. The CDR3 length is 15 residues. The CDR3 spells CASSQRRLAGNEQFF. The DNA of the CDR3 is TGTGCCAGCAGCCAAAGAAGGCTAGCGGGGAATGAGCAGTTCTTC.

This clonotype came up many times. This chain joins TRBV5-5 and TRBJ2-7, with D possibly called TRBD1 or TRBD2 (5 bases each). Trimming cost V 0 bases and J 6 bases, with 10 bases left between them. This CDR3 comprises 13 residues. Germline assignment: CDR1 SGHKS and CDR2 YYEKEE (reference sequence). CDR3 coding DNA: TGTGCCAGCAGCTTGGGGCCTGGGGGCGAGCAGTACGTC. Translating gives CASSLGPGGEQYV.

This clonotype was found many times. The gene calls are TRBV6-1 and TRBJ2-1; D is unclear. The germline V gene encodes CDR1 MNHNS and CDR2 SASEGT. The CDR3 contains 17 residues. Deletions cut 5 bases from V and 3 bases from J, with 20 bases between. This CDR3 is CASSSKLPAVNYNEQFF. CDR3 in DNA: TGTGCCAGCAGTAGTAAACTACCCGCCGTCAACTACAATGAGCAGTTCTTC.

This clonotype has ten or more counts. The chain employs TRBV11-3 and TRBJ2-2; 8 nucleotides line up with TRBD2. The CDR3 covers 16 residues. Unmatched junction bases numbered 8, after V lost 6 bases and J lost 2 bases. The germline V gene encodes CDR1 SGHNT and CDR2 YENEEA. CDR3 bases: TGTGCCAGCAGTCGAGCGGGGGTCATAAACACCGGGGAGCTGTTTTTT. Its translation is CASSRAGVINTGELFF.

Many counts were recorded for this clonotype. The CDR3 region is CASTQRGYAEAFF. In nucleotides, the CDR3 is TGTGCCAGCACCCAGAGGGGTTACGCTGAAGCTTTCTTT. The J gene is TRBJ1-1, the V gene TRBV12-3 or TRBV12-4, with D perhaps matching TRBD1 (5 bases). V was cut by 7 bases and J by 6 bases, with 15 bases left in between. The CDR3 has 13 amino acids.

The chain links TRBV24-1 to TRBJ2-3; TRBD2 aligns across 8 bases. Losses at the gene ends were 7 bases for V and 6 bases for J; bases not matched to a gene: 5. The CDR3 is 13 amino acids. From germline, CDR1 is KGHDR and CDR2 SFDVKD. CDR3 in amino acids: CATSGGALDTQYF. In DNA form, the CDR3 reads TGTGCCACCAGCGGGGGGGCCTTGGATACGCAGTATTTT.

This clonotype appeared many times. This sequence joins TRBV12-3 or TRBV12-4 and TRBJ2-2; unclear D gene. The CDR3 is 14 residues long. Deletions cut 6 bases from V and 4 bases from J, with 12 bases between. This CDR3 reads CASSYGRGTGELFF. The CDR3 DNA is TGTGCCAGCAGCTACGGGCGAGGCACCGGGGAGCTGTTTTTT.

This clonotype appeared many times. The chain combines TRBV4-1 with TRBJ1-2, with D maybe TRBD1 (6 bases). The CDR3 sequence is 13 residues long. The V gene's germline CDR1 is MGHRA and CDR2 YSYEKL. Trimming pared 3 bases from V and 7 bases from J, leaving 12 bases between. The CDR3 reads CASSQAGVSGYTF. CDR3 DNA: TGCGCCAGCAGCCAGGCAGGGGTGTCTGGCTACACCTTC.

This clonotype was picked up many times. The CDR3 region has the DNA TGTGCCAGCACCAAAGGGGGCCTTTTTAACTCCTACGAGCAGTACGTC. It codes for CASTKGGLFNSYEQYV. The rearrangement uses TRBV28 and TRBJ2-7; 7 nucleotides match TRBD1. The CDR3 spans 16 residues. Trimming at V came to 7 bases and at J to 0 bases, leaving 12 bases not matched to a gene. Germline CDR1 and CDR2: MDHEN and SYDVKM.

The table lists this clonotype with many counts. The J gene is TRBJ2-7, the V gene TRBV14; unclear D gene. V lost 3 bases and J lost 2, with 2 bases in between. This CDR3 comprises 11 residues. Germline lookup yields CDR1 SGHDN and CDR2 FVKESK. The DNA of the CDR3 is TGTGCCAGCAGCCAGGCCTACGAGCAGTACTTC. Its protein is CASSQAYEQYF.

This clonotype was seen repeatedly, ten times or more. This sequence joins TRBV2 and TRBJ1-1; weak D call: TRBD1 (5 bases). Germline V lookup: CDR1 SNHLY, CDR2 FYNNEI. The CDR3 covers 18 residues. Trimming removed 7 bases from V and 0 bases from J, with 24 bases in between. This CDR3 is CASTPSPFSTELNTEAFF. In DNA, the CDR3 is TGTGCCAGCACACCCTCCCCTTTCTCGACAGAATTGAACACTGAAGCTTTCTTT.

V usage is TRBV2 and J usage is TRBJ2-7, with 8 bases matching TRBD1. Germline CDR1 SNHLY, CDR2 FYNNEI. Trimming at V came to 6 bases and at J to 6 bases, leaving 10 bases not matched to a gene. This CDR3 comprises 14 residues. CDR3 in amino acids: CASSQRTGLAEQYF. The CDR3 DNA sequence: TGTGCCAGCAGCCAAAGGACAGGGTTAGCCGAGCAGTACTTC.

This clonotype was counted many times. The chain uses TRBV28 and TRBJ2-2; 8 positions match TRBD1. This CDR3 spans 14 amino acids. Trimming at V came to 6 bases and at J to 4 bases, leaving 4 bases not matched to a gene. CDR1 and CDR2 from the germline V gene are MDHEN and SYDVKM. The CDR3 loop is CASRLQGGTGELFF. CDR3 DNA sequence: TGTGCCAGCAGACTACAGGGGGGCACCGGGGAGCTGTTTTTT.

The table lists this clonotype with many counts. The chain is built from TRBV27 and TRBJ1-5, with 8 bases aligning to TRBD1. The CDR3 spans 19 residues. Germline loops: CDR1 MNHEY, CDR2 SMNVEV (reference sequence). The V segment lost 3 bases and the J segment 0 bases; nucleotides outside the gene matches: 13. CDR3 in amino acids: CASSLGLGRGHNSNQPQHF. As DNA, the CDR3 is TGTGCCAGCAGTTTGGGTTTGGGCAGGGGGCACAATAGCAATCAGCCCCAGCATTTT.

This clonotype was counted at least ten times. This chain connects TRBV20-1 to TRBJ2-1; D may be TRBD2 (6 bases). CDR1 and CDR2 (germline): DFQATT, SNEGSKA (reference sequence). This CDR3 region has 15 residues. V shed 3 bases and J shed 0 bases, with 12 bases lying between them. The CDR3 bases are TGCAGTGCTAGCGGGGGAGGCGGCTCCTACAATGAGCAGTTCTTC. It specifies CSASGGGGSYNEQFF.

The CDR3 DNA sequence: TGTGCCAGCAGACGCTCCCGAAACTTCCTAGCGGGGTCCTCCTACGAGCAGTACTTC. This translates into CASRRSRNFLAGSSYEQYF. This rearrangement joins TRBV6-5 to TRBJ2-7; 9 positions agree with TRBD2. V shed 6 bases and J 0 bases; nucleotides not matched to a gene: 18. This CDR3 has 19 amino acids. Germline lookup yields CDR1 MNHEY and CDR2 SVGAGI.

Comments on this clonotype: A much larger clone sits a single nucleotide away, making a read error possible. This chain joins TRBV20-1 and TRBJ2-1; D is unclear. The CDR3 contains 15 residues. Germline values: CDR1 DFQATT, CDR2 SNEGSKA (reference sequence). The V and J ends lost 0 bases and 5 bases respectively, with 14 bases between them. The CDR3 region is CSAREQDGTNNEQFF. The CDR3 nucleotides are TGCAGTGCTAGAGAACAAGATGGAACCAACAATGAGCAGTTCTTC.

This clonotype came up many times. This rearrangement joins TRBV12-3 or TRBV12-4 to TRBJ2-1; D ambiguous. This CDR3 comprises 11 residues. V dropped 5 bases and J dropped 5 bases, with 4 bases sitting between them. The CDR3, as DNA: TGTGCCAGCAGTACAAACAATGAGCAGTTCTTC. Translated, it gives CASSTNNEQFF.

This clonotype was seen many times. This chain links TRBV4-1 with TRBJ2-1; the D gene is possibly TRBD2 (6 bases). The CDR3 is 16 residues long. V was clipped by 4 bases and J by 0 bases, with 13 bases between them. Germline V lookup: CDR1 MGHRA, CDR2 YSYEKL. This CDR3 is CASSLNSGVSYNEQFF. The CDR3 bases are TGCGCCAGCAGCCTAAACTCGGGGGTCTCCTACAATGAGCAGTTCTTC.

V gene TRBV4-1 combines with J gene TRBJ2-2; weak D call: TRBD1 (5 bases). CDR1 is MGHRA, CDR2 YSYEKL, per germline. The CDR3 covers 18 residues. V was shortened by 1 base and J by 3 bases, with 18 bases between the two germline ends. This CDR3 reads CASSQAPSGSWDTGELFF. CDR3 nucleotides: TGCGCCAGCAGCCAAGCGCCGTCAGGGTCGTGGGACACCGGGGAGCTGTTTTTT.

This clonotype was counted at least ten times. The rearrangement uses TRBV29-1 and TRBJ1-1; D remains ambiguous. The germline V and J ends were trimmed by 6 bases and 1 base, with 12 bases remaining between them. The CDR3 runs to 13 residues. Germline CDR1 SQVTM, CDR2 ANQGSEA. In DNA, the CDR3 is TGCAGCGTGAGAGGACGGTGGAACACTGAAGCTTTCTTT. This codes for CSVRGRWNTEAFF.

This clonotype was seen repeatedly, ten times or more. The V and J genes are TRBV10-3 and TRBJ2-3; TRBD1 might be the D (6 bases). The CDR3 covers 14 residues. V lost 7 bases to trimming and J lost 3 bases, with 14 bases between them. The germline CDR1 and CDR2 sequences are ENHRY and SYGVKD. CDR3 loop: CAINQGWGTDTQYF. The CDR3, as DNA: TGTGCCATCAATCAGGGGTGGGGTACAGATACGCAGTATTTT.

This clonotype was found many times. This chain connects TRBV2 to TRBJ1-2; D gene uncertain. The germline CDR1 and CDR2 sequences are SNHLY and FYNNEI. This CDR3 region has 13 residues. The V and J ends lost 2 bases and 4 bases respectively, with 8 bases between them. CDR3 DNA: TGTGCCAGCAGTGAACCCTTTTCCTATGGCTACACCTTC. As protein: CASSEPFSYGYTF.